This T cell receptor (beta chain) stems from a study of cytotoxic CD8 clonotypes in ibrutinib-treated CLL. Study-level background: On average, each sample had some 250,000 productive templates and more than 75,000 productive rearrangements. The study's findings and limits: Whereas clonality rose at ibrutinib response, it declined toward baseline at progression.

As concerns this clone: Antigen: not known.

This CDR3 comprises 15 residues. Germline-derived CDR1 and CDR2 are KGHSH and LQKENI. V was trimmed by 2 bases and J by 3 bases, leaving 13 bases between them. The table came from immunoSEQ multiplex PCR; TCRdb's copy has only in-frame clones and leaves some out. The table lists around 27,000 clones, 65% to 70% of them singletons. Sequencing was performed on PBMCs, taken at disease progression, from a patient treated with ibrutinib. The chain couples TRBV18 to TRBJ1-2; TRBD1 is a possible D gene (6 bases). The origin of this receptor is a human donor with chronic lymphocytic leukemia. As DNA, the CDR3 is TGTGCCAGCTCACCAAATCCCGACAGGCACTATGGCTACACCTTC. Translated, it gives CASSPNPDRHYGYTF.